The sequence of this T cell receptor (beta chain) was determined in a study of blood T cell repertoires in COVID-19. Repertoires were generated with immunoSEQ multiplex PCR, while TCRdb's copy carries only in-frame clones and drops some. The sample carries about 320,000 clones, roughly 90% recorded once. What was sequenced was PBMCs or T cells enriched from blood (not recorded which). The sequence was obtained from a man aged 60 to 69 who had recovered from COVID-19.

As DNA, the CDR3 is TGTGCCAGCAGTGAAACCCTAGACAGGGTGCCTTACTTC. This codes for CASSETLDRVPYF. This chain uses TRBV6-1 with TRBJ2-5; 7 bases line up with TRBD1. The CDR3 length is 13 residues. The germline V gene has CDR1 MNHNS and CDR2 SASEGT. V lost 2 bases and J lost 14; bases outside the gene matches: 11.